This TCR beta chain was captured in a study of blood T cell repertoires in COVID-19. The wider study: Italy, Spain and the United States were the sources of the convalescent and acute COVID-19 samples. The cDNA or gDNA used as material had been derived from T cells, B-cell-depleted T cells, or PBMCs.

In the authors' workflow: Amplification from reference gene primers served as the basis for estimated nucleated cell counts. Repertoires were generated with immunoSEQ multiplex PCR, while TCRdb's copy carries only in-frame clones and drops some. The DNA gave D and trimming, while V, J and clone size come from that table. In the table there are 150,000 to 200,000 clones, 70% to 80% of which are singletons. This clone occurred once. Between the trimmed V and J ends, which lost 4 bases and 4 bases, there was a span of 16 bases. Per the germline V gene, CDR1 is GTSNPN and CDR2 is SVGIG (reference sequence). The CDR3 is 14 amino acids.

Specimen: peripheral blood. The sequence came from a man between 60 and 75 years old with acute or convalescent COVID-19. The chain links TRBV30 to TRBJ1-2; the D gene is possibly TRBD1 (5 bases). CDR3 amino acids: CAWTPPGLSYGYTF. CDR3 nucleotides: TGTGCCTGGACCCCCCCGGGACTTAGCTATGGCTACACCTTC.